The rows below give T cell receptor beta chains drawn from one sample of a study of glioma-infiltrating T cells after dendritic cell vaccination. Produced via immunoSEQ multiplex PCR; TCRdb's table is partial and in-frame only. Counted here are around 60,000 clones, about 89% occurring once; the ten biggest clones make up around 10%. Sequenced material: blood, taken after dendritic cell vaccination. These receptors were taken from a human donor with glioblastoma. Each CDR3 is given without its conserved first and last residue. The order of the fields is V gene, CDR3 protein.

>TRBV5-1
ASSTHSPYNEQF
>TRBV5-1
ASSLAGVLMNTEAF
>TRBV18
ASSRTGQGVYDPVTGELF
>TRBV6-5
ASRNQGTGAYEQY
>TRBV30
AWSVRRVVEKLF
>TRBV7-9
ASSLAPGDNQPQH
>TRBV6-6
ASSYQSGGEQF
>TRBV14
ASSQVQGSMNTEAF
>TRBV5-4
ASTLEGSYEQY
>TRBV30
AWSGGDNQPQH
>TRBV9
ASSAPPSGGATDTQY
>TRBV11-2
ASSPSRSGNTIY
>TRBV18
ASSPMDRAGNTIY
>TRBV7-8
ASSLTSRSSYEQY
>TRBV7-2
ASRLGGRGYT
>TRBV6-1
ASRRNEKLF
>TRBV11-3
ASSHTRGFGGELF
>TRBV10-3
AIGTVEGKLF
>TRBV6-5
ASRLNRGKNTEAF
>TRBV5-8
ASSLREVRNQPQH
>TRBV14
ASSRLTSGSGREQF
>TRBV4-2
ASSHNNRGGNQPQH
>TRBV28
ASSFSHLAGGGETQY